This T cell receptor beta chain originates from a study of shared clonotypes between healthy human individuals. General observations from the study: It was observed that roughly 4.8% of naive CD4 clonotypes were shared across a handful of donors.

Looked up from germline, CDR1 is MNHNY and CDR2 is SVGAGI (reference sequence). The CDR3 sequence is 15 residues long. The J segment lost 2 bases and the V segment lost 6 bases, leaving 4 bases of the junction unmatched. Per sorted-subset replicate PCR, input was 200 to 250 ng DNA, representing around 30,000 T cell genomes. Data came from immunoSEQ multiplex PCR; TCRdb stores just in-frame clones and leaves some out. The table records a few million clones, around 90% of them present only once. Notes on this clone: As yet, its antigen is unknown.

The receptor was derived from a man younger than 35 in good health. This chain uses TRBV6-6 with TRBJ1-3; 10 bases map to TRBD1. Specimen: naive CD4+ T cells sorted from blood. The sample's subset: CD45RA+ positively selected. CDR3 in amino acids: CASSPGTGAGNTIYF. As DNA, the CDR3 is TGTGCCAGCAGCCCCGGGACAGGGGCTGGAAACACCATATATTTT.